These 5 T cell receptor beta chains originate from one sample sequenced in a study of technical replicates of blood from a handful of donors. Method: immunoSEQ multiplex PCR; TCRdb's copy keeps in-frame clones and lacks some. The table shows 55,000 to 75,000 clones, with 75% to 95% occurring only once. The source material was PBMCs. These receptors all stem from a human donor in good health. Some clones in this sample may be carry-over from other donors' samples.

The gene calls are TRBV12-5 and TRBJ2-1; the D is unclear. This CDR3 comprises 13 residues. Germline V gene lookup returns CDR1 LGHNT and CDR2 FRNRAP. V was pared by 6 bases and J by 4 bases, with 10 bases between. For the CDR3, the DNA is TGTGCTAGTGGCTCTACAGTTTACAATGAGCAGTTCTTC. It specifies CASGSTVYNEQFF.

J is TRBJ2-4 and V is TRBV5-1; D gene uncertain. V was shortened by 1 base and J by 0 bases, with 8 bases between the two germline ends. This CDR3 has 15 residues. Germline CDR1 SGHRS, CDR2 YFSETQ. The CDR3 here is CASSLTELAKNIQYF. The DNA of the CDR3 is TGCGCCAGCAGCTTGACAGAACTAGCCAAAAACATTCAGTACTTC.

The rearrangement uses TRBV5-6 and TRBJ2-1, with D maybe TRBD1 (6 bases). Germline CDR1 is SGHDT and CDR2 is YYEEEE. The CDR3 is 14 amino acids. Trimming took 2 bases from V and 4 from J, leaving 10 bases between them. The CDR3 DNA reads TGTGCCAGCAGCTTTAGAGGACAGTACAATGAGCAGTTCTTC. Protein sequence: CASSFRGQYNEQFF.

The chain recombines TRBV18 with TRBJ1-3; tentative D call: TRBD1 (6 bases). The CDR3 length is 17 residues. CDR1 is KGHSH and CDR2 is LQKENI in the germline V gene. V was cut by 2 bases and J by 2 bases, with 16 bases left in between. The chain's CDR3 is CASSPFRDRQAGNTIYF. The DNA for the CDR3 is TGTGCCAGCTCACCATTCCGAGACAGGCAGGCTGGAAACACCATATATTTT.

This clone has only one observation. The chain recombines TRBV19 with TRBJ1-2, with 7 nucleotides matching TRBD1. The ends lost 10 bases at V and 0 bases at J; junction bases unmatched: 2. Germline CDR1 reads LNHDA; CDR2 reads SQIVND (reference sequence). The CDR3 covers 12 residues. The CDR3 nucleotides are TGTGCCACCCAGGGGGCTAACTATGGCTACACCTTC. Translating it yields CATQGANYGYTF.